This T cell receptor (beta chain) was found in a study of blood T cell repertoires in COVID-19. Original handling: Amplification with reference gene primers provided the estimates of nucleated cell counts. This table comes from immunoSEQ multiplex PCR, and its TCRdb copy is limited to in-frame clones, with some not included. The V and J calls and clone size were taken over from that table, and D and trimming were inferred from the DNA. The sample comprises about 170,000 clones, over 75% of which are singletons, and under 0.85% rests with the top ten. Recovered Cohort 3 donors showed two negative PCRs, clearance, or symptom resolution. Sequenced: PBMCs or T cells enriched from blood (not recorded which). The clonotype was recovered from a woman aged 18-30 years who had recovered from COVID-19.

CDR3 DNA: TGTGCCAGCAGCTATTATAAAACTGGGGGGGAACCCGGCCCCCTCCACTTT. It translates to CASSYYKTGGEPGPLHF. V and J are TRBV14 and TRBJ1-6, with D possibly being TRBD1 (5 bases). Germline V gene sequence: CDR1 SGHDN, CDR2 FVKESK. V was shortened by 5 bases and J by 13 bases, with 27 bases between the two germline ends. The CDR3 sequence is 17 residues long.